This T cell receptor beta chain appears in the sequencing data of a study of vaccination and CD4 T cells after COVID-19. Study-wide context: A CEFX pool, an HIV-1 Nef pool, or else no peptide went into the control cultures.

This CDR3 comprises 17 residues. CDR1 SNHLY and CDR2 FYNNEI come from the germline V gene. V lost 4 bases to trimming and J lost 0 bases; unmatched junction nucleotides: 10. Time point noted: late sampling 161 to 241 days after vaccination in a few convalescent patients. Documented treatment: approximately nine-day PBMC culture with coronavirus spike peptide pools or control peptides (ViraFEST assay). Comment on this clonotype: Its antigen is currently unknown.

Oncomine TCR Beta short-read sequencing was applied to DNA from cultured CD4+ T cells. TCRdb analysed the PCR reads with MiXCR anew, one entry per CDR3 protein. The data hold more than 20,000 distinct CDR3 sequences, with approximately 42% observed a single time. The genes are TRBV2 and TRBJ2-3; 7 bases agree with TRBD2. The sample here was CD4+ T cells from blood, cultured in vitro, taken about 7 months after SARS-CoV-2 vaccination. This TCR was recovered from a human donor who had recovered from COVID-19. The CDR3 loop reads CASSGRTSVTSTDTQYF. The CDR3 DNA sequence: TGTGCCAGCAGTGGGCGGACTAGTGTAACTAGCACAGATACGCAGTATTTT.